This is a list of T cell receptor beta chains from one sample in a study of blood T cells in healthy people across ages. TCRdb independently ran MiXCR on the 5' RACE reads; one entry per CDR3 protein. The data show approximately 780,000 distinct CDR3 sequences, under 30% seen once. A further study also used this sample, focusing on T cells of mothers and their children.

Sequenced input: blood. The receptors shown here come from a boy aged 5 to 17 in good health. The CDR3 runs from the conserved cysteine through the conserved F or W. Fields, in order: V gene, D gene, clone size, J gene, CDR3 protein, CDR3 DNA. A D gene is named only where the DNA matches it firmly. Rows may omit the clone size; those that give it use once, few, many or a size class.

TRBV11-2	-	-	TRBJ2-1	CASSLSQRDTQFF	TGTGCCAGCAGCTTATCTCAGAGGGATACGCAGTTCTTC
TRBV5-1	TRBD2	-	TRBJ2-7	CASSPGTSGGYPDPYEQYF	TGCGCCAGCAGCCCGGGGACTAGCGGGGGTTATCCCGACCCCTACGAGCAGTACTTC
TRBV12-5	TRBD2	-	TRBJ2-3	CASGPGLAGTREYF	TGTGCTAGTGGTCCCGGACTAGCGGGGACAAGGGAGTATTTT
TRBV6-4	-	-	TRBJ2-5	CASSDTGKQETQYF	TGTGCCAGCAGTGACACAGGGAAACAGGAGACCCAGTACTTC
TRBV11-2	-	few	TRBJ2-7	CASSGGVEQYF	TGTGCCAGCAGCGGCGGAGTCGAGCAGTACTTC
TRBV7-9	-	few	TRBJ2-1	CASSLGKGDYNEQFF	TGTGCCAGCAGCTTGGGTAAGGGGGACTACAATGAGCAGTTCTTC
TRBV7-9	TRBD1	many	TRBJ2-4	CASSPPGQAGAKNIQYF	TGTGCCAGCAGCCCGCCGGGACAGGCTGGAGCCAAAAACATTCAGTACTTC
TRBV11-2	TRBD1	-	TRBJ2-5	CASSLGIRDRVRFF	TGTGCCAGCAGCTTAGGCATCCGGGACAGGGTTCGGTTCTTC
TRBV4-2	TRBD2	few	TRBJ2-1	CASSLPAVAGMYNEQFF	TGTGCCAGCAGCCTCCCGGCGGTAGCGGGGATGTACAATGAGCAGTTCTTC
TRBV6-5	-	-	TRBJ2-7	CASSYSSGSYEQYF	TGTGCCAGCAGTTACAGTAGCGGCTCCTACGAGCAGTACTTC
TRBV3-1	-	-	TRBJ2-1	CASSQQVSSREQFF	TGTGCCAGCAGCCAACAAGTTTCTAGTCGGGAGCAGTTCTTC
TRBV6-2/TRBV6-3	TRBD1	-	TRBJ2-5	CASSRDRGPGETQYF	TGTGCCAGCAGCAGGGACAGGGGCCCGGGGGAGACCCAGTACTTC
TRBV9	-	-	TRBJ1-4	CASIVDWGAGEKLFF	TGTGCCAGCATCGTAGACTGGGGCGCTGGTGAAAAACTGTTTTTT
TRBV6-5	-	few	TRBJ2-5	CASRGTIQETQYF	TGTGCCAGCAGGGGGACCATTCAAGAGACCCAGTACTTC
TRBV2	-	few	TRBJ1-4	CASSLGLQLGEKLFF	TGTGCCAGCAGTTTGGGACTGCAGCTTGGGGAAAAACTGTTTTTT
TRBV2	-	-	TRBJ2-7	CASSEGAEALYYEQYF	TGTGCCAGCAGTGAGGGAGCAGAAGCCCTTTACTACGAGCAGTACTTC
TRBV29-1	TRBD2	-	TRBJ2-1	CSHSGEGYNEQFF	TGCAGCCACTCCGGGGAGGGCTACAATGAGCAGTTCTTC
TRBV2	TRBD1	many	TRBJ2-5	CASIRDSQETQYF	TGTGCCAGCATTAGGGACAGTCAAGAGACCCAGTACTTC
TRBV6-1	-	-	TRBJ2-6	CASSGDRAPSRANVLTF	TGTGCCAGCAGTGGAGATCGAGCCCCCTCTCGGGCCAACGTCCTGACTTTC
TRBV14	TRBD2	few	TRBJ2-1	CASSQWTSGGLSDEQFF	TGTGCCAGCAGCCAGTGGACTAGCGGGGGCCTTTCGGATGAGCAGTTCTTC
TRBV29-1	-	-	TRBJ2-1	CSVDRDYNEQFF	TGCAGCGTCGACCGGGACTACAATGAGCAGTTCTTC
TRBV24-1	-	few	TRBJ1-1	CATSDPPRGAKNTEAFF	TGTGCCACCAGTGATCCGCCTCGGGGGGCGAAGAACACTGAAGCTTTCTTT
TRBV10-2	-	-	TRBJ2-7	CASSDTRSPYEQYF	TGCGCCAGCAGTGATACTAGGAGTCCCTACGAGCAGTACTTC
TRBV20-1	TRBD2	few	TRBJ2-7	CSARQRGESYEQYF	TGCAGTGCTAGACAGCGGGGGGAGTCCTACGAGCAGTACTTC
TRBV7-3	-	-	TRBJ2-2	CASSLGQLGELFF	TGTGCCAGCAGCTTAGGGCAACTCGGGGAGCTGTTTTTT
TRBV12-3/TRBV12-4	-	once	TRBJ1-4	CASNVGGFATNERLFF	TGTGCCAGCAACGTAGGGGGATTTGCAACTAATGAAAGACTGTTTTTT
TRBV7-9	-	many	TRBJ2-3	CASSFRGADTQYF	TGTGCCAGCAGCTTCAGGGGAGCAGATACGCAGTATTTT
TRBV10-3	-	-	TRBJ2-3	CAISESSTAPDTQYF	TGTGCCATCAGTGAGTCGTCTACGGCCCCAGATACGCAGTATTTT